Detailed here is one TCR beta chain. Antigen: not known. The sample is drawn from a study of shared clonotypes between healthy human individuals. Profiled with immunoSEQ multiplex PCR; TCRdb holds only in-frame clones, not every one. The table has 2 million to 2.5 million clones, approximately 94% seen once. General observations from the study: Non-shared clonotypes had lower generation probabilities than those shared by all four donors. Larger estimated richness was generally recorded for naive subsets relative to memory subsets.

Material for sequencing was naive CD4+ T cells sorted from blood. Subset given: CD45RA+ positively selected. The receptor was isolated from a man aged 18 to 35 in good health.

The CDR3 DNA reads TGTGCCAGCAGCTTCGGACAGGGGGGTGTTAATACGCAGTATTTT. As protein: CASSFGQGGVNTQYF. The J gene is TRBJ2-3, the V gene TRBV5-4; TRBD1 matches at 10 bases. In germline, CDR1 is SGHNT, CDR2 YYREEE (reference sequence). The CDR3 totals 15 residues. Trimming took 2 bases from V and 7 from J; bases not matched to a gene: 7.